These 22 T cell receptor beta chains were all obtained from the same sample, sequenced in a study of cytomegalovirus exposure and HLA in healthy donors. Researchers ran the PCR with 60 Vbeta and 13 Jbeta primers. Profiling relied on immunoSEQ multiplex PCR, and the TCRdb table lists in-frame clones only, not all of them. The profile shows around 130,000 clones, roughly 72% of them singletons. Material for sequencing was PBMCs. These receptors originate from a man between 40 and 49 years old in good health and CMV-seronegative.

The CDR3 bases are TGTGCCAGTAGCCACAGGGAAACCTACAATGAGCAGTTCTTC. Translation: CASSHRETYNEQFF. The genes are TRBV19 and TRBJ2-1; tentatively, D is TRBD1 (6 bases). This CDR3 spans 14 amino acids. The germline V gene encodes CDR1 LNHDA and CDR2 SQIVND (reference sequence). V lost 6 bases and J lost 2, with 11 bases in between. Based on the CDR3 plus reference TRBV19 and TRBJ2-1, the full variable domain is DGGITQSPKYLFRKEGQNVTLSCEQNLNHDAMYWYRQDPGQGLRLIYYSQIVNDFQKGDIAEGYSVSREKKESFPLTVTSAQKNPTAFYLCASSHRETYNEQFFGPGTRLTVL.

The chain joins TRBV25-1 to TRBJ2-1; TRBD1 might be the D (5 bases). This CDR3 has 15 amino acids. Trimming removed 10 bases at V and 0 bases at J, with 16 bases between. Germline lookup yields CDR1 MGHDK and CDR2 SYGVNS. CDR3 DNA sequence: TGTGCCATCCGACAGCGCCGGCCCTCCTACAATGAGCAGTTCTTC. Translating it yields CAIRQRRPSYNEQFF.

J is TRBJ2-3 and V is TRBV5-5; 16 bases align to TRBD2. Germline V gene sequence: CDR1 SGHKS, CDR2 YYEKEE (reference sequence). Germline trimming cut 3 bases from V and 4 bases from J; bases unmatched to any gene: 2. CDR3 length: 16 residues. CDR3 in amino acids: CASSSGTSGRADTQYF. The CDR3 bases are TGTGCCAGCAGCTCCGGGACTAGCGGGAGGGCAGATACGCAGTATTTT. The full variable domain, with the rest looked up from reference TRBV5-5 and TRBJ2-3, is DAGVTQSPTHLIKTRGQQVTLRCSPISGHKSVSWYQQVLGQGPQFIFQYYEKEERGRGNFPDRFSARQFPNYSSELNVNALLLGDSALYLCASSSGTSGRADTQYFGPGTRLTVL.

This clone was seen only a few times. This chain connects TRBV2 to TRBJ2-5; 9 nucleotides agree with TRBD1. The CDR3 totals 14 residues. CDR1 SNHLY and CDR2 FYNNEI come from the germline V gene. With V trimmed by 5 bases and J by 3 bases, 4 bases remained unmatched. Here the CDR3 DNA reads TGTGCCAGCAGTCCGGGGGACAGGGAAGAGACCCAGTACTTC. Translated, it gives CASSPGDREETQYF.

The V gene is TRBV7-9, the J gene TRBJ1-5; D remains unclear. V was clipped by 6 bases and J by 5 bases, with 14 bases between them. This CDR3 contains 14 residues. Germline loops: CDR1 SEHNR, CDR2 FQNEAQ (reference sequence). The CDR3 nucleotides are TGTGCCAGCAGTACAACGACCGGGGATCAGCCCCAGCATTTT. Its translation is CASSTTTGDQPQHF.

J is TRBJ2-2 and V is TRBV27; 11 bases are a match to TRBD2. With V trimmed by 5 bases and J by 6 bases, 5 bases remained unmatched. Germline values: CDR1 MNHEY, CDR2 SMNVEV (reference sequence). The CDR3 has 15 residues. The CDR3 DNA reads TGTGCCAGCAGTATTCTAGCGGGAGGTCCCGGGGAGCTGTTTTTT. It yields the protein CASSILAGGPGELFF.

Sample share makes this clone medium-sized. The CDR3 region is CASSLAYNEQFF. DNA for the CDR3: TGTGCCAGCAGCTTAGCATACAATGAGCAGTTCTTC. J is TRBJ2-1 and V is TRBV5-8; D unresolved. Germline assignment: CDR1 SGHTS and CDR2 YDEGEE. The germline V and J ends were trimmed by 2 bases and 4 bases, with 4 bases remaining between them. The CDR3 has 12 residues. Full variable domain (rest looked up from reference TRBV5-8 and TRBJ2-1): EAGVTQSPTHLIKTRGQQATLRCSPISGHTSVYWYQQALGLGLQFLLWYDEGEERNRGNFPPRFSGRQFPNYSSELNVNALELEDSALYLCASSLAYNEQFFGPGTRLTVL.

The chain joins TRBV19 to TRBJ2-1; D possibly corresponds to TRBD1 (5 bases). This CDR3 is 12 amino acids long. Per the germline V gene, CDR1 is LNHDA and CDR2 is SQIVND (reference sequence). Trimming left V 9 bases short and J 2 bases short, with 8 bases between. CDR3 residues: CASDSPYNEQFF. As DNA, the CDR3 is TGTGCCAGCGACAGCCCCTACAATGAGCAGTTCTTC.

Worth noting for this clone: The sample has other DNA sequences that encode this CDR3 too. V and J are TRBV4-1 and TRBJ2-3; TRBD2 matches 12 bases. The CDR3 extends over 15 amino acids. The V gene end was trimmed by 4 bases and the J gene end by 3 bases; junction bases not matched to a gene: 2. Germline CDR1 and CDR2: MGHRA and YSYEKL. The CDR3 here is CASSPLAGGTDTQYF. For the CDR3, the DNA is TGCGCCAGCAGCCCCCTAGCGGGAGGGACAGATACGCAGTATTTT.

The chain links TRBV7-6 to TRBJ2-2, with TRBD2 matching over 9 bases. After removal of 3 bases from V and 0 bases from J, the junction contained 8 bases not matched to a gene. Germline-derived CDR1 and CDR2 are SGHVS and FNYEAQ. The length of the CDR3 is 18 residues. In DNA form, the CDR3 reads TGTGCCAGCAGCTTTTCGTCTAGCGGGGACTCGAACACCGGGGAGCTGTTTTTT. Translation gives CASSFSSSGDSNTGELFF.

The CDR3 region has the DNA TGTGCCAGTAGTAATTCCGGCAATGAGCAGTTCTTC. Translation gives CASSNSGNEQFF. The chain is built from TRBV19 and TRBJ2-1; no reliable D call. Trimming shortened V by 4 bases and J by 6 bases, and 7 bases separated the two germline ends. Germline V CDR1 and CDR2: LNHDA, SQIVND (reference sequence). The CDR3 runs 12 residues.

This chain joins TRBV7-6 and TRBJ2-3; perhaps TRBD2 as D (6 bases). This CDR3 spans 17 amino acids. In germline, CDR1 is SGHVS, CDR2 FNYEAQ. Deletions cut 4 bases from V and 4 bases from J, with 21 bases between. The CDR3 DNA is TGTGCCAGCAGCTGGCGGGGATTAGACTCATGGGCAGATACGCAGTATTTT. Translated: CASSWRGLDSWADTQYF.

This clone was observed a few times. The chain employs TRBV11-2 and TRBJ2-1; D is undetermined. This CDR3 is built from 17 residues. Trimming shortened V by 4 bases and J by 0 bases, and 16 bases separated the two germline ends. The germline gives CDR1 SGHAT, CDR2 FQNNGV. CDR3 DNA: TGTGCCAGCAGCTCCTATTACGACACCCCCTCCTACAATGAGCAGTTCTTC. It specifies CASSSYYDTPSYNEQFF.

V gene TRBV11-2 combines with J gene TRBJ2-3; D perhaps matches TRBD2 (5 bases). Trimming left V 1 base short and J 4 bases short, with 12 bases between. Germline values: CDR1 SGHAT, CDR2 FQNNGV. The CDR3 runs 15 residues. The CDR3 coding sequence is TGTGCCAGCAGCTTAGTTACGGGGTTCGCAGATACGCAGTATTTT. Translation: CASSLVTGFADTQYF.

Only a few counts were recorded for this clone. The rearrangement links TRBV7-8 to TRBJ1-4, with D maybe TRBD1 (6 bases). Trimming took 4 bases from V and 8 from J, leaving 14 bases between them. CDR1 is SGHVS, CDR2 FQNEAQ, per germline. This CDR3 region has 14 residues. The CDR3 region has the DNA TGTGCCAGCAGCTCCACAGGGTTTCGGGAAAAACTGTTTTTT. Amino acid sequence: CASSSTGFREKLFF. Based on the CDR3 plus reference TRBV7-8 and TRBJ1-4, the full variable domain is GAGVSQSPRYKVAKRGQDVALRCDPISGHVSLFWYQQALGQGPEFLTYFQNEAQLDKSGLPSDRFFAERPEGSVSTLKIQRTQQEDSAVYLCASSSTGFREKLFFGSGTQLSVL.

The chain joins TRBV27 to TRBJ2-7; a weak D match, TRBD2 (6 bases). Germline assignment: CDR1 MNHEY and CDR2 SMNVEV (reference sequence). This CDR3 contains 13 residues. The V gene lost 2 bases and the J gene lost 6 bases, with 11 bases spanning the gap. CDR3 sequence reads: CASSLGTAGEQYF. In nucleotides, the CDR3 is TGTGCCAGCAGTTTAGGCACAGCGGGCGAGCAGTACTTC.

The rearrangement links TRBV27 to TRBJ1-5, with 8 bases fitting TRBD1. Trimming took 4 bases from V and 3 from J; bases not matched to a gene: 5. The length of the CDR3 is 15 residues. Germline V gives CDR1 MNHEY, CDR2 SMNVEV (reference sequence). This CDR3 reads CASSSIQGVNQPQHF. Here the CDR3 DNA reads TGTGCCAGCAGTTCCATACAGGGGGTCAATCAGCCCCAGCATTTT.

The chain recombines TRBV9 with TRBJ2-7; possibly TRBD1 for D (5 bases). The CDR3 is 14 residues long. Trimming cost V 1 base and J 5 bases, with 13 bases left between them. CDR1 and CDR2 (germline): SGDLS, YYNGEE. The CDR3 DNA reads TGTGCCAGCAGCGTAACCCCCAGGGCCGACGAGCAGTACTTC. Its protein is CASSVTPRADEQYF.

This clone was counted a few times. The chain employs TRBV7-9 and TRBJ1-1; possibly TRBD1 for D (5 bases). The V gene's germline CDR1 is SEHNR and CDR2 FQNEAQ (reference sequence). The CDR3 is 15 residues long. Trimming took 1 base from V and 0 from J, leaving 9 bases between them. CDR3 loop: CASSLVGQLNTEAFF. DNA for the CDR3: TGTGCCAGCAGCTTAGTAGGACAATTGAACACTGAAGCTTTCTTT.

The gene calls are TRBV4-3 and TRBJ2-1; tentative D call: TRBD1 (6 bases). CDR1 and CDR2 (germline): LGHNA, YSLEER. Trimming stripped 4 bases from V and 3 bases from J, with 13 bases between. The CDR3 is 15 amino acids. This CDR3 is CASSPGDPIYNEQFF. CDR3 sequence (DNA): TGCGCCAGCAGCCCAGGGGACCCAATCTACAATGAGCAGTTCTTC.

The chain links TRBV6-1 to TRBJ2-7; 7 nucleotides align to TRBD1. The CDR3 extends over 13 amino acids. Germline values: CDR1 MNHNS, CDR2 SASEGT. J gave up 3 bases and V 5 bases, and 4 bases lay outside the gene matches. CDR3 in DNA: TGTGCCAGCAGTCGGGACAGAGACTACGAGCAGTACTTC. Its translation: CASSRDRDYEQYF.

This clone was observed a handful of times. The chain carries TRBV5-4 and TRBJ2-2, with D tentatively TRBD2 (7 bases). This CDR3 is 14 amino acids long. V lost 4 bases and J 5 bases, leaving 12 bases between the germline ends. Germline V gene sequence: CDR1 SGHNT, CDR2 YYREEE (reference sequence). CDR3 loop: CASSGGAETGELFF. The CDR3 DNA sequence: TGTGCCAGCAGCGGGGGGGCGGAAACCGGGGAGCTGTTTTTT.